The following is a T cell receptor (beta chain) sequence with its context. Sequencing used immunoSEQ multiplex PCR; TCRdb keeps in-frame clones, though not all of them. In the table there are 90,000 to 120,000 clones, 88% of which are singletons. These data are taken from a study of blood T cell repertoires in COVID-19. The sequence derives from a man aged 45-65 years with active or convalescent COVID-19. Specimen: peripheral blood.

The CDR3 sequence is CASSHSLPLAKNIQYF. CDR3 DNA sequence: TGTGCCAGCAGCCACAGCCTACCTTTAGCCAAAAACATTCAGTACTTC. The chain is built from TRBV28 and TRBJ2-4, with D uncertain. V was cut by 6 bases and J by 0 bases, with 15 bases left in between. The CDR3 sequence is 16 residues long. Germline assignment: CDR1 MDHEN and CDR2 SYDVKM.